This T cell receptor (beta chain) was captured by sequencing in a study of blood T cell repertoires in COVID-19. Whole-study context: Collection of acute and convalescent COVID-19 samples took place in the United States, Italy and Spain.

Participant age was roughly 18 to 100 years, and participants resided in 24 US areas. Before they entered the study, exposed participants had met a COVID-19 case within 2 weeks. Authors' processing steps: Reference gene primer amplification yielded estimated nucleated cell counts. Assay used: immunoSEQ multiplex PCR; TCRdb lists only in-frame clones, some missing. That table furnishes V, J and clone size, whereas the DNA furnished D and trimming. The sample records approximately 300,000 clones, 75% to 90% being singletons. This TCR came from a woman in her thirties who had been exposed to COVID-19. What was sequenced was PBMCs or T cells enriched from blood (not recorded which).

As DNA, the CDR3 is TGTGCCAGCAGCTTGGGACAGGGGTCCCACGAGCAGTACTTC. This codes for CASSLGQGSHEQYF. The J gene is TRBJ2-7, the V gene TRBV7-3; 10 bases are shared with TRBD1. Germline values: CDR1 SGHTA, CDR2 FQGTGA. The CDR3 length is 14 residues. V lost 3 bases and J lost 5; bases outside the gene matches: 4.